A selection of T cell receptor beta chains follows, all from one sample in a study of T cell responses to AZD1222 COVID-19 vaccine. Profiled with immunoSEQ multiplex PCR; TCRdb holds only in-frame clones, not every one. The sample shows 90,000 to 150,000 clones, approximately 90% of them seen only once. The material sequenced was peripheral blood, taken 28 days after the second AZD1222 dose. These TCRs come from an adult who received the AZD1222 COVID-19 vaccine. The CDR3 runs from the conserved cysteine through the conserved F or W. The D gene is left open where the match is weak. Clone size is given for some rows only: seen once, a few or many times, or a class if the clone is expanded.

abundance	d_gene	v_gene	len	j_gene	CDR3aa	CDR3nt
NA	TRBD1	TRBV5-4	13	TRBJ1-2	CASSLRDRDGYTF	TGTGCCAGCAGCTTACGGGACAGGGATGGCTACACCTTC
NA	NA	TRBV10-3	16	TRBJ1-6	CAISEWGRDYNSPLHF	TGTGCCATCAGTGAATGGGGACGGGATTATAATTCACCCCTCCACTTT
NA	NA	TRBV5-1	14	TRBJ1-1	CASSIQTGNTEAFF	TGCGCCAGCAGCATCCAAACAGGGAACACTGAAGCTTTCTTT
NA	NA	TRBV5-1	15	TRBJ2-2	CASSLAGVNTGELFF	TGCGCCAGCAGCTTGGCCGGCGTGAACACCGGGGAGCTGTTTTTT
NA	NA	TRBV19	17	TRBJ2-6	CASRDRVFKFGANVLTF	TGTGCCAGTAGGGATAGGGTCTTTAAGTTTGGGGCCAACGTCCTGACTTTC
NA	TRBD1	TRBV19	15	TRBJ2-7	CASSPRTGGLYEQYF	TGTGCCAGTAGTCCAAGGACAGGGGGCCTATACGAGCAGTACTTC
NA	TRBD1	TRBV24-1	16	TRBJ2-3	CATSDRTGFALGTQYF	TGTGCCACCAGTGACCGGACAGGGTTTGCCTTAGGTACGCAGTATTTT
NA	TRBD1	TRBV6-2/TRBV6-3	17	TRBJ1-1	CASSFHPSTGASAEAFF	TGTGCCAGCAGTTTTCACCCCTCGACAGGGGCGAGCGCCGAAGCTTTCTTT
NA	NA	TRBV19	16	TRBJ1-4	CASSSRTGPGNEKLFF	TGTGCCAGTAGTTCGCGAACAGGGCCGGGAAATGAAAAACTGTTTTTT
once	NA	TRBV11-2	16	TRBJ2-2	CASSRVEGGNTGELFF	TGTGCCAGCAGCCGGGTGGAGGGAGGAAACACCGGGGAGCTGTTTTTT
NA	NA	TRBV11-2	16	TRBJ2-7	CASSLTGTPLAYEQYF	TGTGCCAGCAGCTTGACCGGGACCCCACTTGCTTACGAGCAGTACTTC
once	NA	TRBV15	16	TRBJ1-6	CATSRDRLGSNSPLHF	TGTGCCACCAGCAGAGATAGGCTGGGGTCTAATTCACCCCTCCACTTT
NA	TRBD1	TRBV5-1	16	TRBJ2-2	CASSFQGQGSTGELFF	TGCGCCAGCAGCTTTCAGGGACAGGGGAGCACCGGGGAGCTGTTTTTT
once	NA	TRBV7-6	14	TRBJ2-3	CASSLATSTDTQYF	TGTGCCAGCAGCTTAGCGACTAGCACAGATACGCAGTATTTT
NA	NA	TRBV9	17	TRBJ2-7	CASSVEGVASGRHEQYF	TGTGCCAGCAGCGTAGAGGGGGTGGCTAGCGGTCGTCACGAGCAGTACTTC